This record covers a single T cell receptor (beta chain). The sample originates from a study of blood T cell repertoires in COVID-19. Trimming cost V 5 bases and J 1 base; bases outside gene matches: 3. This CDR3 has 17 amino acids. Germline CDR1 SGHAT, CDR2 FQNNGV. The repertoire was sequenced with immunoSEQ multiplex PCR; TCRdb's copy has only in-frame clones and lacks some. This table holds about 220,000 clones, about 80% found once. The sample was PBMCs or T cells enriched from blood (not recorded which). This receptor was taken from a woman aged 45 to 65 who had been exposed to COVID-19. The chain uses TRBV11-2 and TRBJ2-2; TRBD2 aligns across 14 bases. For the CDR3, the DNA is TGTGCCAGCAGCCTCGGGACTAGCGGGGGGAACACCGGGGAGCTGTTTTTT. Translation gives CASSLGTSGGNTGELFF.